Below, one TCR beta chain is given with its context. This specimen belongs to a study of radiotherapy plus CTLA-4 blockade in lung cancer. As for the study in general: Disease control reached more than 25%, with objective responses in 15% to 20%.

The method was immunoSEQ multiplex PCR; TCRdb's version includes in-frame clones alone and lacks a portion of them. The repertoire holds 45,000 or so clones, 70% to 75% seen once, with 3.5% in the top ten. Germline CDR1 reads MNHEY; CDR2 reads SVGAGI. There are 15 residues in the CDR3. J was trimmed by 6 bases and V by 6 bases; bases with no gene match: 9. Patients had chemo-refractory metastatic non-small-cell lung cancer and received focal radiation plus CTLA-4 blockade that used ipilimumab. Material: peripheral blood, obtained from a patient treated with radiotherapy plus ipilimumab. This clonotype was sampled from a human donor with non-small cell lung cancer who had a complete response to radiotherapy plus ipilimumab. The gene calls are TRBV6-5 and TRBJ2-1; the match to TRBD1 covers 9 bases. The CDR3 nucleotides read TGTGCCAGCAGCAAAAGGACAGGGGCGGCCAATGAGCAGTTCTTC. It translates to CASSKRTGAANEQFF.